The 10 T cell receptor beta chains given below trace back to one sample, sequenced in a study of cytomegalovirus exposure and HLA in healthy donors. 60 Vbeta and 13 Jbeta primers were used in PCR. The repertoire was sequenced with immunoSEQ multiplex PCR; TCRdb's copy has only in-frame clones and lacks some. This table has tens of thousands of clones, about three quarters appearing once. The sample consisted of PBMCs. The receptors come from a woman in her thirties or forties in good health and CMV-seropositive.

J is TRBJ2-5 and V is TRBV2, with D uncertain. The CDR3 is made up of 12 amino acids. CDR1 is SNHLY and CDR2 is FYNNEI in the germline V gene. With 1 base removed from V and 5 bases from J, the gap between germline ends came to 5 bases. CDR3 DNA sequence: TGTGCCAGCAGTGAAGACAAGGAGACCCAGTACTTC. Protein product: CASSEDKETQYF. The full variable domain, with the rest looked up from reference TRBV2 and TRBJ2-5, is EPEVTQTPSHQVTQMGQEVILRCVPISNHLYFYWYRQILGQKVEFLVSFYNNEISEKSEIFDDQFSVERPDGSNFTLKIRSTKLEDSAMYFCASSEDKETQYFGPGTRLLVL.

CDR3 sequence: CASSLQGKETQYF. In DNA, the CDR3 is TGTGCCAGCAGCTTGCAGGGAAAAGAGACCCAGTACTTC. This chain connects TRBV11-1 to TRBJ2-5, with a possible D match to TRBD1 (5 bases). Looked up from germline, CDR1 is SGHAT and CDR2 is FQDESV (reference sequence). Trimming took 3 bases from V and 3 from J, leaving 8 bases between them. The CDR3 covers 13 residues.

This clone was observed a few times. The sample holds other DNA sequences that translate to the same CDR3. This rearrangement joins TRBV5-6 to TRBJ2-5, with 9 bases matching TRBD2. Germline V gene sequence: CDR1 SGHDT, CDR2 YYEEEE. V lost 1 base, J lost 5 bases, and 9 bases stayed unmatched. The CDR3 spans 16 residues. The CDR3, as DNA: TGTGCCAGCAGCTTGCCCCCGGCGGGGGGGCGGGAGACCCAGTACTTC. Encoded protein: CASSLPPAGGRETQYF.

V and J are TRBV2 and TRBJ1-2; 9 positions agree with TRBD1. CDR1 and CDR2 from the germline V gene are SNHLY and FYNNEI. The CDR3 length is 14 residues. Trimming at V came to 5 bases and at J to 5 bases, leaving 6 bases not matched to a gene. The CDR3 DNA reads TGTGCCAGCAGTTCACAGGGGGCAGGATATGGCTACACCTTC. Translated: CASSSQGAGYGYTF.

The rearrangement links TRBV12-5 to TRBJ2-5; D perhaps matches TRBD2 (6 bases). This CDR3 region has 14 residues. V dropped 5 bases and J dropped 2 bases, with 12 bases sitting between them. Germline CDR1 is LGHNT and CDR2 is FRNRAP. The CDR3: CASGPREVQETQYF. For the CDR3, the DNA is TGTGCTAGTGGTCCCAGGGAGGTACAAGAGACCCAGTACTTC. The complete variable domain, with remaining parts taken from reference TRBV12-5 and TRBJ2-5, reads DARVTQTPRHKVTEMGQEVTMRCQPILGHNTVFWYRQTMMQGLELLAYFRNRAPLDDSGMPKDRFSAEMPDATLATLKIQPSEPRDSAVYFCASGPREVQETQYFGPGTRLLVL.

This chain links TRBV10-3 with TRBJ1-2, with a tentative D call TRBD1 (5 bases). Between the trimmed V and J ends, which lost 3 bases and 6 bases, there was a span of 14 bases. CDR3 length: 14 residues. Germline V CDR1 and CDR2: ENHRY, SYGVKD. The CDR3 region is CAISDTTVSHGYTF. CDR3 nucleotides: TGTGCCATCAGTGATACGACAGTCTCACATGGCTACACCTTC.

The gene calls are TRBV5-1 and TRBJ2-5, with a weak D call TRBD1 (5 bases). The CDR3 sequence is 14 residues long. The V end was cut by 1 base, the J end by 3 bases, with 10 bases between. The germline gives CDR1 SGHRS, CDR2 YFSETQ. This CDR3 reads CASSLRSTEETQYF. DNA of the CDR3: TGCGCCAGCAGCTTGCGATCGACAGAAGAGACCCAGTACTTC.

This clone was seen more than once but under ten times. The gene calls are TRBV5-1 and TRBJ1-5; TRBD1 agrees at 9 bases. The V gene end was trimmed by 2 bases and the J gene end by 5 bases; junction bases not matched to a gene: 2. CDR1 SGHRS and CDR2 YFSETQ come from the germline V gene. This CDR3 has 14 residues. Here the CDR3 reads CASSFTGGDQPQHF. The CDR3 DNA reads TGCGCCAGCAGCTTCACAGGGGGCGATCAGCCCCAGCATTTT.

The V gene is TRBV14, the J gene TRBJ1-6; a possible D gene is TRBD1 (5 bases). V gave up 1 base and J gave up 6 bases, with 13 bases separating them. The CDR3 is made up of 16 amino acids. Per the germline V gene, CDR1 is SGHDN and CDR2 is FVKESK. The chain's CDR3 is CASSQVPRRVNSPLHF. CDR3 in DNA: TGTGCCAGCAGCCAAGTGCCACGCAGGGTTAATTCACCCCTCCACTTT.

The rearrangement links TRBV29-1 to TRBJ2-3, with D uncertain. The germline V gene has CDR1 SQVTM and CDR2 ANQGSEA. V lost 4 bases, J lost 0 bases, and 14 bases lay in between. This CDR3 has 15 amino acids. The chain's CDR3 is CSVAVQPTSTDTQYF. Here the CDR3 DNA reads TGCAGCGTTGCGGTTCAACCCACTAGCACAGATACGCAGTATTTT.